The subject of this entry is one T cell receptor beta chain. Its antigen target is currently unknown. Base quality data are lacking; no much larger clone is found one base away. TCRbeta CDR3 regions were amplified from genomic DNA using the immunoSEQ Assay, a bias-controlled multiplex PCR. Processing in the source paper ran as follows. Nucleated cell counts per sample were estimated from amplification of reference gene primers within the assay. To quantify the absolute abundance of each unique TCRbeta CDR3 rearrangement, sequence reads were collapsed and filtered. Productive Simpson clonality was computed per sample as the square root of Simpson's diversity index over productive rearrangements. The clones in this table, taken by TCRdb from immuneACCESS, are in-frame only. Not every clone is retained; where verified, under half of the shortfall comes from an unresolved V gene, and the cause of the rest is unknown. The V and J calls and clone size were taken over from that table, and D and trimming were inferred from the DNA. The sample records hundreds of thousands of clones, nearly 90% of which are singletons. The ten largest clones take up roughly 2% of the sample.

The sample originates from a study of blood T cell repertoires in COVID-19 (dated by TCRdb to 2020 to 2021). In terms of the full investigation: Samples covering the acute and convalescent phases of COVID-19 were provided by collaborators in the United States, Italy and Spain. The prospective study material was composed of cDNA or gDNA derived from T cells, B-cell-depleted T cells, or PBMCs. Nearly every sample came with metadata listing a de-identified subject ID, COVID-19 status, age in years and sex. Subjects who had been exposed to COVID-19, were actively infected with it, or had recovered from it provided the deeply sampled blood TCRbeta repertoires that made up the dataset. Samples came from the ongoing ImmuneRACE study (first 160 participants) plus 1,254 subjects from 6 global collaborators. Where HLA class I and class II types were available, the types were taken from metadata supplied by the sample provider, not from assay-based typing. The repertoires were released in a freely available public database meant as a resource for research on the immune response to SARS-CoV-2. Points the paper makes about the study in general: The quantity of clinical and demographic metadata differed by source and by participant and was supplied without curation.

Including the terminal cysteine and phenylalanine, the CDR3 comprises 13 residues. Only CDR3 DNA is held: 39 bases, read in frame from base 1. V and J lose 5 bases and 7 bases, and a span of 14 bases separates them. In the prospective study, participants were about 18 to 95 years old, resided in about 25 geographic areas of the United States, and were enrolled through a virtual design. To assign participants to cohorts, the prospective study relied on clinical history that participants themselves reported in a screening survey and a study questionnaire. Each participant in the prospective study had whole blood, serum and a nasopharyngeal or oropharyngeal swab collected by mobile phlebotomists. Over a roughly 2-month period, participants in the prospective study had the option of providing additional blood draws and questionnaires. Prospective study blood samples were shipped either frozen or at room temperature before DNA extraction.

The sequence came from a woman between 40 and 55 years old with acute COVID-19. Sequencing was carried out using PBMCs or T cells enriched from blood (not recorded which). The chain is assembled from TRBV12-3 or TRBV12-4 and TRBJ1-2; a tentative D call is TRBD1 (6 bases match). The CDR3 loop reads CASSGTPTGGYTF. The nucleotide sequence is TGTGCCAGCAGTGGGACACCCACTGGTGGCTACACCTTC.